A single sample gave rise to the 21 T cell receptor beta chains below, sequenced in a study of OX40 agonist ivuxolimab in advanced cancers. The receptor library was made with the immunoSEQ multiplex PCR assay. Held by TCRdb, this immuneACCESS table contains in-frame sequences only and omits some clones. Under half of the omission traces to an unresolved V gene where checked; the cause of the rest is unknown. This sample is represented by under 45,000 clones; roughly four fifths of them were singletons. About 2.5% of the sample lies in the top ten. This material consisted of CD4+ or CD8+ T cells sorted from blood, taken in a trial of the OX40 agonist ivuxolimab. The receptor source for this set is an adult with an advanced solid tumor such as melanoma, head and neck, liver or kidney cancer.

The rearrangement uses TRBV5-4 and TRBJ1-4, with D hard to call. V was clipped by 0 bases and J by 3 bases, with 9 bases between them. The CDR3 consists of 15 residues. Germline values: CDR1 SGHNT, CDR2 YYREEE (reference sequence). The chain's CDR3 is CASSLDPTSNEKLFF. DNA for the CDR3: TGTGCCAGCAGCTTGGATCCGACGTCTAATGAAAAACTGTTTTTT.

The chain uses TRBV5-5 and TRBJ2-1; TRBD1 matches 7 bases. Looked up from germline, CDR1 is SGHKS and CDR2 is YYEKEE (reference sequence). The CDR3 runs to 14 residues. V shed 2 bases and J 5 bases; nucleotides not matched to a gene: 4. Here the CDR3 DNA reads TGTGCCAGCAGCTTTAGGGGGCCCGACAATGAGCAGTTCTTC. Amino acids: CASSFRGPDNEQFF.

The chain uses TRBV6-1 and TRBJ2-7, with D tentatively TRBD2 (6 bases). The CDR3 covers 14 residues. Germline V gives CDR1 MNHNS, CDR2 SASEGT. V was trimmed by 2 bases and J by 2 bases, leaving 10 bases between them. The CDR3 DNA follows: TGTGCCAGCAGTGAACCGGGGGTTCCCTACGAGCAGTACTTC. Encoded protein: CASSEPGVPYEQYF.

This clone was detected once. This chain links TRBV2 with TRBJ2-7; D possibly corresponds to TRBD2 (6 bases). Trimming shortened V by 3 bases and J by 6 bases, and 15 bases separated the two germline ends. The CDR3 totals 14 residues. Germline V gene sequence: CDR1 SNHLY, CDR2 FYNNEI. The CDR3 reads CASSDWNSGGEQYV. The CDR3 DNA follows: TGTGCCAGCAGTGATTGGAATAGCGGAGGCGAGCAGTACGTC.

This clone showed up just a few times. The rearrangement uses TRBV7-2 and TRBJ2-1; D uncertain. This CDR3 is built from 12 residues. V was shortened by 1 base and J by 10 bases, with 8 bases between the two germline ends. CDR1 SGHTA and CDR2 FQGNSA come from the germline V gene. CDR3 coding DNA: TGTGCCAGCAGCTTAGGTCGTCAAGAGCAGTTCTTC. This encodes CASSLGRQEQFF.

The table lists this clone with a few counts. The chain links TRBV30 to TRBJ1-1, with D perhaps matching TRBD1 (5 bases). This CDR3 is 13 amino acids long. Germline values: CDR1 GTSNPN, CDR2 SVGIG (reference sequence). DNA of the CDR3: TGTGCACGGGACGGATTAATGAACACTGAAGCTTTCTTT. This translates into CARDGLMNTEAFF. Using reference TRBV30 and TRBJ1-1 for the parts outside the CDR3, the full variable domain is SQTIHQWPATLVQPVGSPLSLECTVEGTSNPNLYWYRQAAGRGLQLLFYSVGIGQISSEVPQNLSASRPQDRQFILSSKKLLLSDSGFYLCARDGLMNTEAFFGQGTRLTVV.

V is TRBV7-2 and J is TRBJ2-1; D might be TRBD2 (6 bases). V was shortened by 5 bases and J by 4 bases, with 12 bases between the two germline ends. The germline V gene has CDR1 SGHTA and CDR2 FQGNSA. CDR3 size: 14 residues. In DNA, the CDR3 is TGTGCCAGCAGCGAAGTTAGCGGTTACAATGAGCAGTTCTTC. The encoded protein is CASSEVSGYNEQFF.

This sequence joins TRBV5-4 and TRBJ2-1; 7 nucleotides align to TRBD2. This CDR3 is 13 amino acids long. Losses at the gene ends were 3 bases for V and 8 bases for J; bases not matched to a gene: 5. From germline, CDR1 is SGHNT and CDR2 YYREEE (reference sequence). CDR3 sequence (DNA): TGTGCCAGCAGCTGGACTAGTGTGGATGAGCAGTTCTTC. Its translation: CASSWTSVDEQFF.

J is TRBJ2-1 and V is TRBV27, with unresolved D. V was clipped by 5 bases and J by 8 bases, with 16 bases between them. CDR1 is MNHEY and CDR2 is SMNVEV in the germline V gene (reference sequence). The CDR3 spans 14 residues. CDR3 nucleotide sequence: TGTGCCAGCAGTCCTGTGGGGTCCGCCCATGAGCAGTTCTTC. This sequence encodes CASSPVGSAHEQFF.

The chain combines TRBV18 with TRBJ2-4; 11 positions agree with TRBD2. With V trimmed by 2 bases and J by 3 bases, 3 bases remained unmatched. CDR3 length: 16 residues. Germline CDR1 and CDR2: KGHSH and LQKENI. CDR3 loop: CASSPVSGRDKNIQYF. In DNA form, the CDR3 reads TGTGCCAGCTCACCAGTTAGCGGGAGGGACAAAAACATTCAGTACTTC. The variable domain in full, completed from reference TRBV18 and TRBJ2-4, reads NAGVMQNPRHLVRRRGQEARLRCSPMKGHSHVYWYRQLPEEGLKFMVYLQKENIIDESGMPKERFSAEFPKEGPSILRIQQVVRGDSAAYFCASSPVSGRDKNIQYFGAGTRLSVL.

This clone has just a few counts. The chain carries TRBV5-6 and TRBJ1-5; 8 bases line up with TRBD1. The CDR3 has 14 residues. V was clipped by 2 bases and J by 5 bases; unmatched bases: 3. CDR1 and CDR2 (germline): SGHDT, YYEEEE. The CDR3 region is CASSLSGGDQPQHF. The CDR3 DNA is TGTGCCAGCAGCTTATCAGGGGGCGATCAGCCCCAGCATTTT.

The rearrangement links TRBV5-1 to TRBJ2-7, with D perhaps TRBD1 (6 bases). Germline loops: CDR1 SGHRS, CDR2 YFSETQ. The CDR3 is 14 amino acids. Trimming removed 2 bases from V and 3 bases from J, with 12 bases in between. The CDR3 loop is CASSLTGNGYEQYF. The DNA of the CDR3 is TGCGCCAGCAGCTTAACAGGGAACGGCTACGAGCAGTACTTC.

The chain has TRBV14 and TRBJ2-1; no reliable D call. CDR1 is SGHDN, CDR2 FVKESK, per germline. Trimming removed 4 bases at V and 0 bases at J, with 10 bases between. This CDR3 region has 15 residues. This CDR3 is CASSLLTSSYNEQFF. In DNA, the CDR3 is TGTGCCAGCAGCCTCTTGACGAGCTCCTACAATGAGCAGTTCTTC.

This chain connects TRBV25-1 to TRBJ2-1; tentative D call: TRBD2 (6 bases). V lost 0 bases, J lost 13 bases, and 19 bases lay in between. The CDR3 is 15 amino acids. Germline CDR1 MGHDK, CDR2 SYGVNS. The DNA of the CDR3 is TGTGCCAGCAGTGAATATACGGCAGGCGGGGCCAAACAGTTCTTC. Translation gives CASSEYTAGGAKQFF. The full variable domain, in which reference TRBV25-1 and TRBJ2-1 provide the parts outside the CDR3, is EADIYQTPRYLVIGTGKKITLECSQTMGHDKMYWYQQDPGMELHLIHYSYGVNSTEKGDLSSESTVSRIRTEHFPLTLESARPSHTSQYLCASSEYTAGGAKQFFGPGTRLTVL.

The chain joins TRBV5-4 to TRBJ2-1; 9 nucleotides match TRBD1. V dropped 3 bases and J dropped 6; count of bases not matched to a gene: 4. CDR3 size: 14 residues. Germline V gives CDR1 SGHNT, CDR2 YYREEE (reference sequence). CDR3 in DNA: TGTGCCAGCAGCTCCGGGACAGGGTTCAATGAGCAGTTCTTC. It specifies CASSSGTGFNEQFF.

This rearrangement joins TRBV19 to TRBJ2-6; no clear D gene. CDR3 length: 15 residues. The germline V gene has CDR1 LNHDA and CDR2 SQIVND (reference sequence). V was cut by 7 bases and J by 0 bases, with 10 bases left in between. CDR3: CASTSQYSGANVLTF. The CDR3 nucleotides read TGTGCCAGTACGAGCCAATACTCTGGGGCCAACGTCCTGACTTTC.

The gene calls are TRBV18 and TRBJ1-2; D unresolved. This CDR3 spans 13 amino acids. Looked up from germline, CDR1 is KGHSH and CDR2 is LQKENI. V lost 3 bases and J lost 0, with 5 bases in between. DNA of the CDR3: TGTGCCAGCTCACCGGGGTCTAACTATGGCTACACCTTC. This sequence encodes CASSPGSNYGYTF.

V gene TRBV19 combines with J gene TRBJ2-5, with TRBD1 matching over 9 bases. CDR3 size: 14 residues. The germline CDR1 and CDR2 sequences are LNHDA and SQIVND (reference sequence). V was clipped by 7 bases and J by 1 base; unmatched bases: 4. Written as DNA, the CDR3 is TGTGCCAGTAATAAGGGACAGGGCCAAGAGACCCAGTACTTC. Protein product: CASNKGQGQETQYF. The whole variable domain, filled in from reference TRBV19 and TRBJ2-5, reads DGGITQSPKYLFRKEGQNVTLSCEQNLNHDAMYWYRQDPGQGLRLIYYSQIVNDFQKGDIAEGYSVSREKKESFPLTVTSAQKNPTAFYLCASNKGQGQETQYFGPGTRLLVL.

The CDR3 sequence: CASSLESPSFSYNEQFF. DNA of the CDR3: TGTGCCAGCAGCTTAGAGTCCCCTAGCTTTTCCTACAATGAGCAGTTCTTC. The J gene is TRBJ2-1, the V gene TRBV7-6; perhaps TRBD2 as D (5 bases). This CDR3 comprises 17 residues. V dropped 1 base and J dropped 1 base, with 14 bases sitting between them. Germline loops: CDR1 SGHVS, CDR2 FNYEAQ.

The J gene is TRBJ2-6, the V gene TRBV5-1; D ambiguous. Germline V gene sequence: CDR1 SGHRS, CDR2 YFSETQ. Trimming removed 5 bases from V and 0 bases from J, with 15 bases in between. This CDR3 region has 17 residues. The CDR3 region has the DNA TGCGCCAGCAGACCCCCGGGCGCCCCCTCTGGGGCCAACGTCCTGACTTTC. Translation gives CASRPPGAPSGANVLTF.

The count of this clone is one. This sequence joins TRBV10-3 and TRBJ2-7, with 13 bases that match TRBD2. The V and J ends lost 3 bases and 7 bases, in that order; junction bases with no gene match: 9. CDR3 length: 16 residues. Germline CDR1 is ENHRY and CDR2 is SYGVKD. The CDR3 loop reads CAISDAGTSGIGEQYF. CDR3 sequence (DNA): TGTGCCATCAGTGACGCCGGGACTAGCGGGATCGGTGAGCAGTACTTC.